This T cell receptor beta chain appears in the sequencing data of a study of CD8+CD57+ T cells in acquired aplastic anemia. Notes on the study in general: About 27 shared CD8+ CDR3s appeared highly expressed within patients' immunodominant clones. Any difference that existed in CD8+ Simpson's diversity between patients and controls was not significant.

V was pared by 7 bases and J by 10 bases, with 11 bases between. This CDR3 contains 12 residues. Germline CDR1 and CDR2: SNHLY and FYNNEI. Genomic DNA served as template for TCR beta VDJ and CDR3 profiling. One entry per CDR3 protein results from TCRdb running MiXCR on the reads. The sample has more than 150,000 distinct CDR3 sequences; 48% are singletons. Previously, flow cytometry had revealed CD8+CD57+ cell expansion in the patients chosen for sequencing. Everyone among the patients had severe acquired aplastic anemia. With regard to this clonotype: Its antigen is not identified.

The source is a human donor with aplastic anemia. Material: sorted CD4+, CD8+, or CD8+CD57+ T cells (not recorded which) from PBMCs. This sequence joins TRBV2 and TRBJ1-6; D is undetermined. CDR3 coding DNA: TGTGCCAGCATTGCAGGAGACTCACCCCTCCACTTT. Its translation: CASIAGDSPLHF.